Listed below are T cell receptor beta chains from one sample, sequenced in a study of long-term antiretroviral therapy in people with HIV. Some clones are missing from TCRdb's copy, which holds only in-frame ones; the method was immunoSEQ multiplex PCR. The sample lists 24,000 or so clones; around 80% were seen once. The sequencing here drew on unsorted PBMCs, taken 1.2 years after starting antiretroviral therapy. All receptors derive from a woman aged 40 to 50 with HIV. Both conserved end residues are part of each CDR3. A D gene is named only where the DNA matches it firmly. Clone size is shown for a subset of rows, as once, few, many or a class of expanded clone.

>NA|TRBV5-6|NA|TRBJ1-2
TGTGCCAGCAGCTTGGAGGTAACCGGGGTGTATGGCTACACCTTC
CASSLEVTGVYGYTF
>TRBD1|TRBV14|NA|TRBJ2-7
TGTGCCAGCAGCCGCGCCGGACAGGGCGAGCAGTACTTC
CASSRAGQGEQYF
>NA|TRBV21-1|NA|TRBJ2-1
TGTGCCAGCAGCAAAAAGGCCCGGGACAGTTACAATGAGCAGTTCTTC
CASSKKARDSYNEQFF
>NA|TRBV5-6|NA|TRBJ1-1
TGTGCCAGCAGTAATTGGGCGAACACTGAAGCTTTCTTT
CASSNWANTEAFF
>TRBD1|TRBV19|NA|TRBJ1-6
TGTGCCAGTAATCGACAGGGGGATAATTCACCCCTCCACTTT
CASNRQGDNSPLHF
>NA|TRBV27|NA|TRBJ2-7
TGTGCCAGCAGTTTGGGGGCCTCCAACGAGCAGTACTTC
CASSLGASNEQYF
>TRBD1|TRBV28|once|TRBJ1-1
TGTGCCAGCAGTGACAGGGGCACTGAAGCTTTCTTT
CASSDRGTEAFF
>NA|TRBV5-1|once|TRBJ2-5
TGCGCCAGCAGCTTGTCGGCGTATCAAGAGACCCAGTACTTC
CASSLSAYQETQYF
>NA|TRBV19|NA|TRBJ1-1
TGTGCCAGTAGTATAGGAGCAGGAGGAACTGAAGCTTTCTTT
CASSIGAGGTEAFF
>TRBD2|TRBV7-9|NA|TRBJ2-2
TGTGCCAGCAGCTTAGCGTCCCAGGGAGGGACCGGGGAGCTGTTTTTT
CASSLASQGGTGELFF
>NA|TRBV19|NA|TRBJ1-2
TGTGCCAGTAGTATCCGCAAGGGGAGGAACTATGGCTACACCTTC
CASSIRKGRNYGYTF
>NA|TRBV7-9|NA|TRBJ2-2
TGTGCCAGCAGAGGGGCGAACACCGGGGAGCTGTTTTTT
CASRGANTGELFF
>NA|TRBV5-1|NA|TRBJ1-1
TGCGCCAGCAGCTTGGGGTGGGGGAACACTGAAGCTTTCTTT
CASSLGWGNTEAFF
>NA|TRBV9|NA|TRBJ1-1
TGTGCCAGCAGCGGAGGAGGCAGAATGAACACTGAAGCTTTCTTT
CASSGGGRMNTEAFF
>NA|TRBV14|NA|TRBJ2-7
TGTGCCAGCAGCCAGCGAGGGGGGCTGAGGGTTGAGCAGTACTTC
CASSQRGGLRVEQYF
>NA|TRBV7-2|NA|TRBJ2-2
TGTGCCAGCAGCCCAGTTAGTTGGAACACCGGGGAGCTGTTTTTT
CASSPVSWNTGELFF
>TRBD1|TRBV27|NA|TRBJ2-7
TGTGCCAGCAGTGTGACAGGGGGGTTCTCCTACGAGCAGTACTTC
CASSVTGGFSYEQYF
>TRBD1|TRBV10-3|NA|TRBJ1-2
TGTGCCATCAGTGAGGGACAGGACTACTATGGCTACACCTTC
CAISEGQDYYGYTF
>NA|TRBV5-1|NA|TRBJ1-1
TGCGCCAGCAGCTTGGAAGTGAACACTGAAGCTTTCTTT
CASSLEVNTEAFF
>TRBD1|TRBV15|NA|TRBJ1-5
TGTGCCACCAGCGGGGGACAGGGCGGCAATCAGCCCCAGCATTTT
CATSGGQGGNQPQHF
>NA|TRBV5-5|NA|TRBJ1-3
TGTGCCAGCAGCTTGAGTGGAAACACCATATATTTT
CASSLSGNTIYF
>NA|TRBV7-2|NA|TRBJ1-2
TGTGCCAGCAGCTTAGGGCAGGGGTATGGCTACACCTTC
CASSLGQGYGYTF
>NA|TRBV29-1|few|TRBJ1-1
TGCAGCGTTGCGACGGGCACGAACACTGAAGCTTTCTTT
CSVATGTNTEAFF
>NA|TRBV18|once|TRBJ2-6
TGTGCCAGCTCAGTCTCACTGGACATTCAAAGTCGGGCCAACGTCCTGACTTTC
CASSVSLDIQSRANVLTF
>TRBD1|TRBV5-6|NA|TRBJ2-3
TGTGCCAGCAGCTTACCGGCCTATACAGGGGGCCTTTTCACAGATACGCAGTATTTT
CASSLPAYTGGLFTDTQYF
>NA|TRBV7-2|NA|TRBJ1-3
TGTGCCAGCAGCTTAGACCAGGGAAACACCATATATTTT
CASSLDQGNTIYF
>NA|TRBV30|NA|TRBJ2-3
TGTGCCTGGAATAAGGCCTCACTCACAGATACGCAGTATTTT
CAWNKASLTDTQYF
>TRBD1|TRBV11-3|NA|TRBJ2-3
TGTGCCACGGACAGGGGATACACAGATACGCAGTATTTT
CATDRGYTDTQYF
>TRBD2|TRBV6-5|NA|TRBJ2-1
TGTGCCAGCAGCCCGGGACTAGCGGGAGTTCATGAGCAGTTCTTC
CASSPGLAGVHEQFF
>TRBD2|TRBV5-1|NA|TRBJ2-5
TGCGCCAGCAGCGTAGCGAAGACTAGCGGGGGGGCGGTACAAGAGACCCAGTACTTC
CASSVAKTSGGAVQETQYF
>NA|TRBV30|NA|TRBJ2-5
TGTGCCTGGAGTGTCGGGCTAGCTGAGACCCAGTACTTC
CAWSVGLAETQYF
>NA|TRBV2|NA|TRBJ1-2
TGTGCCAGTCGACTAAACTATGGCTACACCTTC
CASRLNYGYTF
>NA|TRBV5-1|NA|TRBJ2-1
TGCGCCAGCAGCTTGGGCGGGATCTCCTACAATGAGCAGTTCTTC
CASSLGGISYNEQFF
>NA|TRBV14|few|TRBJ2-7
TGTGCCAGCAGCCAAGTAGGGGACGAGCAGTACTTC
CASSQVGDEQYF
>TRBD2|TRBV7-9|NA|TRBJ2-1
TGTGCCAGCAGCTTCCCTAGCGGGAGGTTCAATGAGCAGTTCTTC
CASSFPSGRFNEQFF
>NA|TRBV27|NA|TRBJ2-1
TGTGCCAGCAGTGTCGACAGGACCTCCTACAATGAGCAGTTCTTC
CASSVDRTSYNEQFF
>NA|TRBV4-3|NA|TRBJ1-1
TGCGCCAGCAGCCAACACAGGGTCACTGAAGCTTTCTTT
CASSQHRVTEAFF
>TRBD1|TRBV19|NA|TRBJ2-4
TGTGCCAGTAGTATTACACCGGGACAGGGGTCCATTCAGTACTTC
CASSITPGQGSIQYF
>NA|TRBV12-5|NA|TRBJ1-1
TGTGCTAGTGGTTTGGTCGCGTTCGGAGGGCGACTAAACACTGAAGCTTTCTTT
CASGLVAFGGRLNTEAFF
>TRBD2|TRBV7-2|NA|TRBJ2-1
TGTGCCAGCAGCCCCCGGACTAGCGGGAGGGATGAGCAGTTCTTC
CASSPRTSGRDEQFF
>TRBD1|TRBV15|NA|TRBJ2-7
TGTGCCACCAGCCGTCAGGGGGCTTCCGACTACGAGCAGTACTTC
CATSRQGASDYEQYF
>TRBD1|TRBV30|NA|TRBJ1-1
TGTGCCTGGAGTATCAGGGGGGGGACTGAAGCTTTCTTT
CAWSIRGGTEAFF
>NA|TRBV7-2|NA|TRBJ2-4
TGTGCCAGCAGTAAAGGGTCGGTGAACATTCAGTACTTC
CASSKGSVNIQYF
>TRBD1|TRBV18|NA|TRBJ1-1
TGTGCCAGCTCACGGGACAGGAGGTTTGGTGAAGCTTTCTTT
CASSRDRRFGEAFF
>NA|TRBV7-9|NA|TRBJ2-1
TGTGCCAGCAGCTTGCCCTACCGGGGGGAGCAGTTCTTC
CASSLPYRGEQFF
>NA|TRBV6-5|once|TRBJ1-1
TGTGCCACCAACAACGGGGTGGGTCGAGCTTTCTTT
CATNNGVGRAFF
>TRBD1|TRBV6-1|NA|TRBJ1-6
TGTGCCAGCAGTGGTTCTCCGGGACAGGGGTTTGAATCACCCCTCCACTTT
CASSGSPGQGFESPLHF